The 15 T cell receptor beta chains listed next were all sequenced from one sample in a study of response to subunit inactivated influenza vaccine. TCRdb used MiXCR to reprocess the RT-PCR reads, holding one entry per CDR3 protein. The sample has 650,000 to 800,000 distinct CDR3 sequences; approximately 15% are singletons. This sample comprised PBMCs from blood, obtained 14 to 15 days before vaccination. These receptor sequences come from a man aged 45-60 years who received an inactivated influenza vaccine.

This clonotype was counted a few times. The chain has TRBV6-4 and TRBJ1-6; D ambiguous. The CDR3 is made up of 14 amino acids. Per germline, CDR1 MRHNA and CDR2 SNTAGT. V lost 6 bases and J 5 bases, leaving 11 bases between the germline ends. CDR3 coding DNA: TGTGCCAGCAGATGGACGTCCGATAATTCACCCCTCCACTTT. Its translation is CASRWTSDNSPLHF.

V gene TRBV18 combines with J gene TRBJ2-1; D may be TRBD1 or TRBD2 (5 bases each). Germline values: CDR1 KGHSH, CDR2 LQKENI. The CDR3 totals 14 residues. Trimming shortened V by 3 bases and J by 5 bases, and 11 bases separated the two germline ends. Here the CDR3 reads CASSPTGAHNEQFF. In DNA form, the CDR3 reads TGTGCCAGCTCACCTACCGGGGCGCACAATGAGCAGTTCTTC.

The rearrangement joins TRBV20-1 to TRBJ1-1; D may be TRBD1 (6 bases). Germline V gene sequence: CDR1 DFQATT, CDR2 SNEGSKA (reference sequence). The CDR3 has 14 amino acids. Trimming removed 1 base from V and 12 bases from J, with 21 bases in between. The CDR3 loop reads CSARVRLGQGYPFF. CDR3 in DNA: TGCAGTGCTAGAGTAAGACTGGGACAAGGTTATCCTTTCTTT.

CDR3 residues: CASRQLGTGNYGYTF. The CDR3 region has the DNA TGTGCCAGCAGACAGCTAGGGACAGGGAACTATGGCTACACCTTC. The genes are TRBV27 and TRBJ1-2; 9 nucleotides agree with TRBD1. The CDR3 contains 15 residues. J was trimmed by 2 bases and V by 6 bases; bases with no gene match: 7. Germline-derived CDR1 and CDR2 are MNHEY and SMNVEV (reference sequence).

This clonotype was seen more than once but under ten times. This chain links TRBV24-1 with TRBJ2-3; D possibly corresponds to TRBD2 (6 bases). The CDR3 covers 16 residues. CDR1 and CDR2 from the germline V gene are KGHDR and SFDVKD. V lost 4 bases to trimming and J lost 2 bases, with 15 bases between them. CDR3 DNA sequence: TGTGCCACCAGTGACCCAGGAGGGCGGTCCACAGATACGCAGTATTTT. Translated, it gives CATSDPGGRSTDTQYF.

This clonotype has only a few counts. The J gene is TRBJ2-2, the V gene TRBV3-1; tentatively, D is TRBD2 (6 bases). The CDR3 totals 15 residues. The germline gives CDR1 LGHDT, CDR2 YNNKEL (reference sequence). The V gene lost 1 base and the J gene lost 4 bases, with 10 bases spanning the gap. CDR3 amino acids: CASSQAAGITGELFF. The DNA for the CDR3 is TGTGCCAGCAGCCAAGCTGCGGGAATCACCGGGGAGCTGTTTTTT.

For the CDR3, the DNA is TGTGCCACCAGTGGTCCTGAGACGTATGGCTACACCTTC. Its protein is CATSGPETYGYTF. The chain joins TRBV24-1 to TRBJ1-2; D gene uncertain. V was pared by 5 bases and J by 5 bases, with 11 bases between. CDR3 size: 13 residues. Looked up from germline, CDR1 is KGHDR and CDR2 is SFDVKD.

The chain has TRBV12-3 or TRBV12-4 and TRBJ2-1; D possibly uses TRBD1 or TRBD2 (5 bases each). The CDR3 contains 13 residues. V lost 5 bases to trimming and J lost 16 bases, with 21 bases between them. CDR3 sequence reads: CASSAPHRDPVFF. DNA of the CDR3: TGTGCCAGCAGTGCACCCCACCGGGACCCTGTATTCTTC.

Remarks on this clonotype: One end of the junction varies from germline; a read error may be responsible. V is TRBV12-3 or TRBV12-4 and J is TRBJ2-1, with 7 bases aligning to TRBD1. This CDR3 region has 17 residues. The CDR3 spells CAGSFLGQVSTYNEQFF. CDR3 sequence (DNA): TGTGCCGGCAGTTTCCTTGGACAGGTTTCAACCTACAATGAGCAGTTCTTC.

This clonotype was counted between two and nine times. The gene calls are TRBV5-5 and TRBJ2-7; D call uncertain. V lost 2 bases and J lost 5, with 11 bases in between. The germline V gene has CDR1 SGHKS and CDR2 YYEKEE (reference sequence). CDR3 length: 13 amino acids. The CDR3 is CASSFGGRNEQYF. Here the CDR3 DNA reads TGTGCCAGCAGCTTTGGTGGCCGCAACGAGCAGTACTTC. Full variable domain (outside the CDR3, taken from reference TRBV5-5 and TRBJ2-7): DAGVTQSPTHLIKTRGQQVTLRCSPISGHKSVSWYQQVLGQGPQFIFQYYEKEERGRGNFPDRFSARQFPNYSSELNVNALLLGDSALYLCASSFGGRNEQYFGPGTRLTVT.

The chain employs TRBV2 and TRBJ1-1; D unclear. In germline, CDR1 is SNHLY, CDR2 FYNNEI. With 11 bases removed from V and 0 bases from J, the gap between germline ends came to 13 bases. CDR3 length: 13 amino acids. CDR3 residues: CALERELNTEAFF. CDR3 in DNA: TGTGCCCTAGAGAGGGAGTTGAACACTGAAGCTTTCTTT.

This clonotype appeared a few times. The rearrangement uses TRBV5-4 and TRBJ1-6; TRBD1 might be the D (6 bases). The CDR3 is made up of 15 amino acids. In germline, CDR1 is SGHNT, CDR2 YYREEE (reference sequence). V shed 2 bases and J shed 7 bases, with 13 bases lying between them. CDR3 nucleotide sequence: TGTGCCAGCAGCTTCGGGGGCACGCTCAATTCACCCCTCCACTTT. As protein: CASSFGGTLNSPLHF.

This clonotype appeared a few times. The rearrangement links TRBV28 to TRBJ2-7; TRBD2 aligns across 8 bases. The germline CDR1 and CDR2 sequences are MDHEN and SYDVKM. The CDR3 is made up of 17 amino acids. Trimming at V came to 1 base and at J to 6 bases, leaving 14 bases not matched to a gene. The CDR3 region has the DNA TGTGCCAGCAGTTTATCCAGGGCGGGAGGAAAAGGGCGCGAGCAGTACTTC. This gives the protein CASSLSRAGGKGREQYF.

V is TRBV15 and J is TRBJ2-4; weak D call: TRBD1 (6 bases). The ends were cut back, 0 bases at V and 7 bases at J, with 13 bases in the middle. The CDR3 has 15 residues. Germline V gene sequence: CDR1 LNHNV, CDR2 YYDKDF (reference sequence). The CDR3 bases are TGTGCCACCAGCAGAGACTGGGACATTGGGAACATTCAGTACTTC. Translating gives CATSRDWDIGNIQYF. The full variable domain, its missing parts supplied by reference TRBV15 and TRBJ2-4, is DAMVIQNPRYQVTQFGKPVTLSCSQTLNHNVMYWYQQKSSQAPKLLFHYYDKDFNNEADTPDNFQSRRPNTSFCFLDIRSPGLGDTAMYLCATSRDWDIGNIQYFGAGTRLSVL.

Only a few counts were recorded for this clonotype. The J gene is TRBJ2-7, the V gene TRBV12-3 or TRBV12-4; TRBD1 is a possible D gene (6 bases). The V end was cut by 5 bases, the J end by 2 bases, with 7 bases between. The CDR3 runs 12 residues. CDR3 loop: CASSGDTYEQYF. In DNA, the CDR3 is TGTGCCAGCAGTGGGGACACCTACGAGCAGTACTTC.